Each of the 9 T cell receptor beta chains below was sequenced from the same sample in a study of Ad26.COV2.S vaccination and SARS-CoV-2 variants. The table came from immunoSEQ multiplex PCR; TCRdb's copy has only in-frame clones and leaves some out. The sample includes a few hundred thousand clones, approximately 87% of them seen just once. Treatment specified: some 20 received Ad26.COV2.S at low or high dose, single or two shots; about 5 received placebo; per-sample allocation not given. Specimens were obtained on day 63 following the first vaccine or placebo injection. The sample consisted of peripheral blood, taken in a trial of Ad26.COV2.S vaccine versus placebo. These receptors were taken from a person between 18 and 65 years old who received the Ad26.COV2.S COVID-19 vaccine or a placebo.

The sample holds one count of this clone. CDR3 residues: CASSQGGLATYEQYF. CDR3 DNA: TGCGCCAGCAGCCAAGGGGGACTAGCGACCTACGAGCAGTACTTC. The chain uses TRBV4-1 and TRBJ2-7; 10 bases map to TRBD2. The J segment lost 2 bases and the V segment lost 1 base, leaving 2 bases of the junction unmatched. CDR3 length equals 15 residues. The V gene's germline CDR1 is MGHRA and CDR2 YSYEKL.

A single count supports this clone. The CDR3, as DNA: TGTGCCAGCAGAGTGACAGGGTTTTACTACGAGCAGTACTTC. It yields the protein CASRVTGFYYEQYF. This chain uses TRBV2 with TRBJ2-7; TRBD1 aligns across 7 bases. V trimming: 6 bases; J trimming: 3 bases; junction bases outside the gene matches: 8. The CDR3 has 14 residues. The germline V gene encodes CDR1 SNHLY and CDR2 FYNNEI. The full variable domain, its missing parts supplied by reference TRBV2 and TRBJ2-7, is EPEVTQTPSHQVTQMGQEVILRCVPISNHLYFYWYRQILGQKVEFLVSFYNNEISEKSEIFDDQFSVERPDGSNFTLKIRSTKLEDSAMYFCASRVTGFYYEQYFGPGTRLTVT.

The chain employs TRBV7-8 and TRBJ2-6; D is unresolved. The CDR3 extends over 17 amino acids. Germline CDR1 is SGHVS and CDR2 is FQNEAQ. Trimming pared 2 bases from V and 4 bases from J, leaving 15 bases between. The DNA of the CDR3 is TGTGCCAGCAGCTTAACGACACACCCACGGGGGGCCAACGTCCTGACTTTC. Amino acids: CASSLTTHPRGANVLTF.

This rearrangement joins TRBV5-1 to TRBJ1-1, with D unresolved. Trimming took 0 bases from V and 4 from J, leaving 7 bases between them. Germline V gives CDR1 SGHRS, CDR2 YFSETQ. The CDR3 has 13 amino acids. CDR3 DNA sequence: TGCGCCAGCAGCTTGGGACTGGGCACTGAAGCTTTCTTT. Its protein is CASSLGLGTEAFF.

This chain uses TRBV10-2 with TRBJ1-3, with no clear D. Germline CDR1 and CDR2: WSHSY and SAAADI. The CDR3 length is 13 residues. V was clipped by 6 bases and J by 0 bases, with 6 bases between them. Here the CDR3 reads CASSGDSGNTIYF. In nucleotides, the CDR3 is TGCGCCAGCAGCGGGGACTCTGGAAACACCATATATTTT.

This chain uses TRBV5-5 with TRBJ2-5; no clear D. The ends were cut back, 0 bases at V and 1 base at J, with 7 bases in the middle. The CDR3 consists of 14 residues. CDR1 and CDR2 (germline): SGHKS, YYEKEE (reference sequence). The DNA for the CDR3 is TGTGCCAGCAGCTTGGTCCCAGGCCAAGAGACCCAGTACTTC. It codes for CASSLVPGQETQYF.

This clone was picked up a small number of times. V is TRBV27 and J is TRBJ2-7; 8 nucleotides align to TRBD2. The CDR3 runs to 15 residues. The trim removed 5 bases at V and 2 bases at J, leaving 8 bases unmatched. Per the germline V gene, CDR1 is MNHEY and CDR2 is SMNVEV (reference sequence). In DNA form, the CDR3 reads TGTGCCAGCAGTGAAAGCGGGAGAAGAACCTACGAGCAGTACTTC. It translates to CASSESGRRTYEQYF.

This chain uses TRBV4-3 with TRBJ1-4, with TRBD1 as a possible D gene (6 bases). The V gene's germline CDR1 is LGHNA and CDR2 YSLEER. V was clipped by 1 base and J by 6 bases, with 18 bases between them. The CDR3 consists of 17 residues. CDR3 nucleotide sequence: TGCGCCAGCAGCCAAGTAGGAGGGGGGCGGGTTCATGAAAAACTGTTTTTT. Amino acids: CASSQVGGGRVHEKLFF.

This clone has a handful of counts. The genes are TRBV15 and TRBJ1-2; D unresolved. Germline loops: CDR1 LNHNV, CDR2 YYDKDF (reference sequence). The CDR3 is 12 amino acids. Trimming stripped 5 bases from V and 9 bases from J, with 13 bases between. The CDR3 DNA sequence: TGTGCCACCAGCCCGCGTGGCGGCCGCTACACCTTC. This encodes CATSPRGGRYTF.